Below, one T cell receptor beta chain is given with its context. The V gene's germline CDR1 is SGHNT and CDR2 YENEEA. This CDR3 contains 15 residues. V lost 2 bases and J lost 1, with 11 bases in between. Repertoires were generated with immunoSEQ multiplex PCR, while TCRdb's copy carries only in-frame clones and drops some. The table has 40,000 to 50,000 clones, about 81% seen once. The record originates from a study of blood T cell repertoires in COVID-19. Study summary: Samples of COVID-19 (acute and convalescent) were obtained from the United States, Italy and Spain. In each case, the material was cDNA or gDNA derived from T cells, B-cell-depleted T cells, or PBMCs.

Sequencing was performed on peripheral blood. V usage is TRBV11-3 and J usage is TRBJ2-5; D ambiguous. The receptor's source is a man aged 40-49 years with active or convalescent COVID-19. The CDR3 region has the DNA TGTGCCAGCAGCTTAAAGGTGGAGATCCAAGAGACCCAGTACTTC. It encodes CASSLKVEIQETQYF. Combining the CDR3 with reference TRBV11-3 and TRBJ2-5 gives the whole variable domain EAGVVQSPRYKIIEKKQPVAFWCNPISGHNTLYWYLQNLGQGPELLIRYENEEAVDDSQLPKDRFSAERLKGVDSTLKIQPAELGDSAVYLCASSLKVEIQETQYFGPGTRLLVL.